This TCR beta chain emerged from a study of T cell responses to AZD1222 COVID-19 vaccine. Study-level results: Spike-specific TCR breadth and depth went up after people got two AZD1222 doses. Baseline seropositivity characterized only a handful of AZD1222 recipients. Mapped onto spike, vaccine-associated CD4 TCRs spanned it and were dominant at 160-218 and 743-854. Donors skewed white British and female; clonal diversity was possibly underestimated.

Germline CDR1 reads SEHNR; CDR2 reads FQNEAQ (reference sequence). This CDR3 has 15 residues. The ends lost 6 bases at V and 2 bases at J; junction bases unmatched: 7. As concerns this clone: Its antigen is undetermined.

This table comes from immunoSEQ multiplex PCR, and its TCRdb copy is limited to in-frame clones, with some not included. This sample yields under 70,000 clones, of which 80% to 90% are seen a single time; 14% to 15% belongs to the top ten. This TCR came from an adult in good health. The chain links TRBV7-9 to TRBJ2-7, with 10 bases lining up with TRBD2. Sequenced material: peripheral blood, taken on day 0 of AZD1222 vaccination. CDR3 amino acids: CASSTWTSGTYEQYF. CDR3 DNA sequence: TGTGCCAGCAGTACATGGACTAGCGGAACCTACGAGCAGTACTTC. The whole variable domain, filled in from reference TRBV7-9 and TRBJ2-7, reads DTGVSQNPRHKITKRGQNVTFRCDPISEHNRLYWYRQTLGQGPEFLTYFQNEAQLEKSRLLSDRFSAERPKGSFSTLEIQRTEQGDSAMYLCASSTWTSGTYEQYFGPGTRLTVT.